This T cell receptor (beta chain) came from a study of blood T cell repertoires in COVID-19. Study information: Samples representing acute and convalescent COVID-19 were sourced from the United States, Italy and Spain. The analysed material was cDNA or gDNA that came from T cells, B-cell-depleted T cells, or PBMCs.

Per the original data handling: Estimation of nucleated cell counts was performed using reference gene primer amplification. This table comes from immunoSEQ multiplex PCR, and its TCRdb copy is limited to in-frame clones, with some not included. V, J and clone size were drawn from that table, and D and trimming were deduced from the DNA. The table shows about 190,000 clones, with approximately 79% occurring only once. A few counts support this clone. This CDR3 has 14 amino acids. V was shortened by 6 bases and J by 2 bases, with 11 bases between the two germline ends. Germline V gene data show CDR1 as LNHNV and CDR2 as YYDKDF (reference sequence).

The chain carries TRBV15 and TRBJ2-1; tentatively, D is TRBD2 (7 bases). This clonotype was sampled from a woman in her fifties or sixties with acute or convalescent COVID-19. Sample: peripheral blood. Here the CDR3 reads CATSGGAAYNEQFF. The CDR3 nucleotides read TGTGCCACCAGTGGGGGGGCCGCCTACAATGAGCAGTTCTTC.